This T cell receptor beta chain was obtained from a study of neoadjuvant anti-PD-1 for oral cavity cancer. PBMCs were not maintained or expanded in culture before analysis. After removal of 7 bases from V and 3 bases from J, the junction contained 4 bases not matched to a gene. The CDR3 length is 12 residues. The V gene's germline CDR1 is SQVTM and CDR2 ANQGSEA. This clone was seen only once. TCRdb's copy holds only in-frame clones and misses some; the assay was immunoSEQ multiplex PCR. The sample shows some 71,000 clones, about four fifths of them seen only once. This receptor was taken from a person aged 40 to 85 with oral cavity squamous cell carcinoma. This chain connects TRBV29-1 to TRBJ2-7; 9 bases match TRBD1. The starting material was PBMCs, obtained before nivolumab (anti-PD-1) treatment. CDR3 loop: CSGRDRDYEQYF. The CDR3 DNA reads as TGCAGCGGCAGGGACAGGGACTACGAGCAGTACTTC.